This TCR beta chain was captured in a study of T cells in Graves' hyperthyroidism and ophthalmopathy. Study observations and caveats: Among thyroid clonotypes expanded above 0.001, most also appeared in blood. A median about 6 months before onset, the model predicted ophthalmopathy.

Newly diagnosed hyperthyroidism, duration under 2 months, in patients aged 18 to 65. Clinical symptoms, serum thyroxine, TRAb, thyroid ultrasound and orbital computed tomography informed diagnoses. V was shortened by 7 bases and J by 6 bases, with 6 bases between the two germline ends. Per germline, CDR1 LNHDA and CDR2 SQIVND (reference sequence). This CDR3 is built from 11 residues. Regarding this clonotype: Its antigen is currently unknown.

TCR beta CDR3 regions were amplified from RNA transcripts. RT-PCR in the first round (using the HTBI primer set) targeted the TCR CDR3. TCRdb re-analysed the multiplex PCR reads in MiXCR, keeping a single row per CDR3 protein. This table holds hundreds of thousands of distinct CDR3 sequences, 46% found once. The chain employs TRBV19 and TRBJ2-2; D not certain. What was sequenced was peripheral blood or thyroid tissue (not recorded which). The TCR sequence derives from a woman between 18 and 30 years old with Graves' hyperthyroidism. For the CDR3, the DNA is TGTGCCAGTATCTCAGCCGGGGAGCTGTTTTTT. It translates to CASISAGELFF.